This T cell receptor beta chain was identified in a study of cytomegalovirus exposure and HLA in healthy donors. As for the study in general: Around 77 million unique TCRs from HLA-typed donors made up an early data release. Study findings and constraints: Common viral pathogens (according to a later analysis) appeared linked to several of the most significant clusters. In a later analysis, the majority of CMV-associated beta chains seemingly showed HLA restriction. The study flagged roughly 160 TCR beta chains as cytomegalovirus-associated.

Trimming left V 2 bases short and J 4 bases short, with 10 bases between. Germline CDR1 reads MNHNY; CDR2 reads SVGAGI (reference sequence). CDR3 size: 14 residues. Comments on this clone: As yet, its antigen is unknown.

The PCR employed 60 Vbeta primers together with 13 Jbeta primers. The method was immunoSEQ multiplex PCR; TCRdb's version includes in-frame clones alone and lacks a portion of them. The sample includes 100,000 or so clones, about three quarters of them seen just once. The chain employs TRBV6-6 and TRBJ2-3; weak D call: TRBD1 (6 bases). Sequenced: PBMCs. This receptor was obtained from a man aged 25-40 years in good health and CMV-seropositive. The CDR3 here is CASSYIGGPDTQYF. The CDR3 DNA follows: TGTGCCAGCAGTTACATAGGGGGTCCAGATACGCAGTATTTT.